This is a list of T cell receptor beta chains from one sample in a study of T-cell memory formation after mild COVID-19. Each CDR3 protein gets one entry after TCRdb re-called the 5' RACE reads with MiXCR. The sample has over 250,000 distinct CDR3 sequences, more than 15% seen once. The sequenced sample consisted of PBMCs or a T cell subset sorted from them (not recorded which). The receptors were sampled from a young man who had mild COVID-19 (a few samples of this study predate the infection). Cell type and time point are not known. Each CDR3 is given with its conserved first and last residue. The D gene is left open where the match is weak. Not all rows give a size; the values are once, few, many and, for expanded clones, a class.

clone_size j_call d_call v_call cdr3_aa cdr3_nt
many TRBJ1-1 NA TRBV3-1 CASRPGEGTEAFF TGTGCCAGCAGGCCCGGGGAGGGGACTGAAGCTTTCTTT
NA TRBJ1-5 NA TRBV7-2 CASSSAGDQPQHF TGTGCCAGCAGCTCGGCGGGGGATCAGCCCCAGCATTTT
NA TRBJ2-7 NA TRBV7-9 CASSWTEEEQYF TGTGCCAGCAGCTGGACAGAAGAAGAGCAGTACTTC
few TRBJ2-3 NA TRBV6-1 CASNWENADTQYF TGTGCCAGCAATTGGGAAAATGCAGATACGCAGTATTTT
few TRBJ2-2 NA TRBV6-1 CASSESRLSGELFF TGTGCCAGCAGTGAGTCCAGGCTCTCCGGGGAGCTGTTTTTT
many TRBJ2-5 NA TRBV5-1 CASSVGSIQETQYF TGCGCCAGCAGCGTGGGCTCTATACAAGAGACCCAGTACTTC
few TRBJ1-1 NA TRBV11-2 CASSSGARRTEAFF TGTGCCAGCAGCTCCGGGGCCCGGAGGACTGAAGCTTTCTTT
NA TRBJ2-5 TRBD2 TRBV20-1 CSAGTSGGLQETQYF TGCAGTGCGGGGACTAGCGGGGGGCTACAAGAGACCCAGTACTTC
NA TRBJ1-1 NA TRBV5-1 CASSLGGTEWGTEAFF TGCGCCAGCAGCTTGGGGGGCACGGAGTGGGGCACTGAAGCTTTCTTT
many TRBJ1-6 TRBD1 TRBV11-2 CASSLGQGNSPLHF TGTGCCAGCAGTCTCGGACAGGGGAATTCACCCCTCCACTTT
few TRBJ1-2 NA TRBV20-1 CSARDRILNYGYTF TGCAGTGCTAGAGACAGAATATTAAACTATGGCTACACCTTC
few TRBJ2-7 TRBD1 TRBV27 CASSWTGRSYEQYF TGTGCCAGCAGTTGGACAGGCCGCTCCTACGAGCAGTACTTC
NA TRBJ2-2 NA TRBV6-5 CASTAGAGELFF TGTGCCAGCACCGCAGGGGCCGGGGAGCTGTTTTTT
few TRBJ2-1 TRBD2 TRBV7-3 CASSLTGGARDEQFF TGTGCCAGCAGTCTTACCGGGGGGGCCCGGGATGAGCAGTTCTTC
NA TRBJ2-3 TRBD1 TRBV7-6 CASSLGPGQKLGPQYF TGTGCCAGCAGCTTAGGGCCGGGACAGAAACTTGGTCCGCAGTATTTT
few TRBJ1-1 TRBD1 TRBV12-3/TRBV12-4 CASTLRQGVTEAFF TGTGCCAGCACCCTGAGACAGGGTGTCACTGAAGCTTTCTTT
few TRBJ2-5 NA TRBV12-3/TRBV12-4 CASSWRGQETQYF TGTGCCAGCAGTTGGAGGGGCCAAGAGACCCAGTACTTC
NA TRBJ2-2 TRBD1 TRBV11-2 CASSSSPGTGTGELFF TGTGCCAGCAGCTCCAGTCCCGGGACAGGGACCGGGGAGCTGTTTTTT
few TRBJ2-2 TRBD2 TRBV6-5 CASSLLAGEESTGELFF TGTGCCAGCAGTTTGCTAGCGGGGGAGGAGAGCACCGGGGAGCTGTTTTTT
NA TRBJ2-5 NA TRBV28 CATRQETQYF TGTGCCACCCGTCAAGAGACCCAGTACTTC
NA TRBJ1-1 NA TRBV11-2 CASRRAPRETEAFF TGTGCCAGCAGACGGGCCCCGAGAGAGACTGAAGCTTTCTTT
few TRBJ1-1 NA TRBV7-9 CASSQNTGSEAEAFF TGTGCCAGCAGCCAGAACACAGGGTCTGAGGCTGAAGCTTTCTTT
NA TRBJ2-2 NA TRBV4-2 CASSQETPGELFF TGTGCCAGCAGCCAAGAAACGCCCGGGGAGCTGTTTTTT
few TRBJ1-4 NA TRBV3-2 CASSFRDRSNEKLFF TGTGCCAGCAGCTTTCGGGACAGGTCTAATGAAAAACTGTTTTTT
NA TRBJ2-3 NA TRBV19 CASSQTYTDTQYF TGTGCCAGTAGCCAGACCTACACAGATACGCAGTATTTT
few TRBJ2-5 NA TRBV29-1 CSARLQETQYF TGCAGCGCACGGTTACAAGAGACCCAGTACTTC
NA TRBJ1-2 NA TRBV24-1 CATSDWQGTDGYTF TGTGCCACCAGTGATTGGCAGGGTACGGATGGCTACACCTTC
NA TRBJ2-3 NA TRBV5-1 CASSSGLKATDTQYF TGCGCCAGCAGCTCGGGACTCAAGGCGACAGATACGCAGTATTTT
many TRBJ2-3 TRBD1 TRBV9 CASAKGQGGDTQYF TGTGCCAGCGCCAAAGGACAGGGAGGAGATACGCAGTATTTT
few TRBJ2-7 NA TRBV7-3 CASSLTGGYEQYF TGTGCCAGCAGCTTAACGGGGGGTTACGAGCAGTACTTC
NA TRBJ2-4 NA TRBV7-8 CASSLPPEGNLAKNIQYF TGTGCCAGCAGCTTACCGCCAGAGGGGAATTTGGCCAAAAACATTCAGTACTTC
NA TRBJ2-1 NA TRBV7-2 CASSFRQINEQFF TGTGCCAGCAGCTTCCGCCAGATCAATGAGCAGTTCTTC
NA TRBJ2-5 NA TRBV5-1 CASSFPGKETQYF TGCGCCAGCAGCTTCCCGGGGAAAGAGACCCAGTACTTC
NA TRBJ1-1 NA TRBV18 CASSPAPQEGAFF TGTGCCAGCTCACCAGCACCGCAAGAGGGAGCTTTCTTT
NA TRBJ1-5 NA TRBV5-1 CASSLDGGDQPQHF TGCGCCAGCAGCTTGGATGGAGGGGATCAGCCCCAGCATTTT
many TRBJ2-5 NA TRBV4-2 CASSRTQGGETQYF TGTGCCAGCAGCCGTACACAGGGAGGTGAGACCCAGTACTTC
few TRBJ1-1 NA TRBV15 CATRGGLVNTEAFF TGTGCCACCAGGGGGGGTCTCGTGAACACTGAAGCTTTCTTT
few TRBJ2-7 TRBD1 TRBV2 CASSAGRGRYEQYF TGTGCCAGCAGTGCCGGCAGGGGGCGGTACGAGCAGTACTTC
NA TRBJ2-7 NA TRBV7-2 CASSTLTYEQYF TGTGCCAGCAGCACCCTGACCTACGAGCAGTACTTC
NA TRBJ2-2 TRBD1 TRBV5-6 CASSLGQGATGELFF TGTGCCAGCAGCTTGGGGCAGGGGGCGACCGGGGAGCTGTTTTTT
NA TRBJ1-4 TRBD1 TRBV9 CASSVGRQGITTNEKLFF TGTGCCAGCAGCGTAGGTAGACAGGGGATAACAACTAATGAAAAACTGTTTTTT
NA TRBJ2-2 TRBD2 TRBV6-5 CASSYSTGGATGELFF TGTGCCAGCAGTTACTCGACCGGGGGGGCCACCGGGGAGCTGTTTTTT